This TCR beta chain was obtained from a study of blood T cell repertoires in COVID-19. This clone was seen a handful of times. This CDR3 is built from 15 residues. CDR1 is SGHNT and CDR2 is YYREEE in the germline V gene (reference sequence). J was trimmed by 4 bases and V by 1 base; bases with no gene match: 6. Per the original data handling: Reference gene primer amplification gave nucleated cell count estimates. Sequencing used immunoSEQ multiplex PCR; TCRdb keeps in-frame clones, though not all of them. Clone size and V and J calls were adopted from that table, with D and trimming inferred from the DNA. The profile shows 60,000 or so clones, approximately 90% of them singletons.

What was sequenced was peripheral blood. The receptor's source is a human donor in a cohort sampled during active COVID-19. V and J are TRBV5-4 and TRBJ1-2; TRBD1 agrees at 8 bases. The CDR3 bases are TGTGCCAGCAGCTTGAACAGGGGGAAAGGCTATGGCTACACCTTC. Protein: CASSLNRGKGYGYTF.